The TCR beta chain under discussion was sequenced for a study of shared clonotypes between healthy human individuals. Method: immunoSEQ multiplex PCR; TCRdb's copy keeps in-frame clones and lacks some. The sample shows roughly 1,600,000 clones, approximately 98.5% of them seen only once. CDR3 size: 15 residues. Trimming at V came to 4 bases and at J to 7 bases, leaving 5 bases not matched to a gene. Germline CDR1 SGHNT, CDR2 YENEEA. The specimen was naive CD4+ T cells sorted from blood. Regarding subset: CD45RA+ positively selected. The source of this sequence is a man aged 25 to 40 in good health. The chain recombines TRBV11-3 with TRBJ2-1; TRBD2 agrees at 12 bases. This chain's CDR3 is CASSSPTSGRNEQFF. The DNA of the CDR3 is TGTGCCAGCAGCTCACCAACTAGCGGGAGGAATGAGCAGTTCTTC.